These 20 T cell receptor beta chains originate from one sample sequenced in a study of T cells in Graves' hyperthyroidism and ophthalmopathy. TCR beta CDR3 regions were amplified from RNA. The TCR CDR3 first-round RT-PCR relied on the HTBI primer set. In TCRdb, the multiplex PCR reads were re-called with MiXCR into one record per CDR3 protein. The table lists a few hundred thousand distinct CDR3 sequences, just under 15% of them singletons. Material: blood. These receptors came from a woman under 40 with Graves' hyperthyroidism.

This sequence joins TRBV19 and TRBJ2-1; D remains ambiguous. The CDR3 has 14 amino acids. V dropped 0 bases and J dropped 4 bases, with 7 bases sitting between them. CDR1 is LNHDA and CDR2 is SQIVND in the germline V gene (reference sequence). As DNA, the CDR3 is TGTGCCAGTAGTATAGATCGCGGTTACAATGAGCAGTTCTTC. Translation gives CASSIDRGYNEQFF. The variable domain in full, with the rest retrieved from reference TRBV19 and TRBJ2-1, is DGGITQSPKYLFRKEGQNVTLSCEQNLNHDAMYWYRQDPGQGLRLIYYSQIVNDFQKGDIAEGYSVSREKKESFPLTVTSAQKNPTAFYLCASSIDRGYNEQFFGPGTRLTVL.

This clonotype was observed a handful of times. CDR3 sequence: CSARETSASYNEQFF. The CDR3 nucleotides are TGCAGTGCTCGTGAAACTAGCGCCTCTTACAATGAGCAGTTCTTC. J is TRBJ2-1 and V is TRBV20-1; 7 nucleotides line up with TRBD2. The junction had 11 bases not matched to a gene; V was cut back by 5 bases and J by 4 bases. CDR1 is DFQATT and CDR2 is SNEGSKA in the germline V gene (reference sequence). The CDR3 is 15 residues long.

This clonotype was counted ten times or more. The J gene is TRBJ2-1, the V gene TRBV5-5; 9 positions agree with TRBD2. CDR3 length: 16 amino acids. V trimming: 4 bases; J trimming: 8 bases; junction bases outside the gene matches: 13. Germline V lookup: CDR1 SGHKS, CDR2 YYEKEE (reference sequence). The CDR3 nucleotides read TGTGCCAGCAGCGACCCGGCTAGCGGGATAAAGTATGAGCAGTTCTTC. Protein: CASSDPASGIKYEQFF.

The sample holds a few counts of this clonotype. One end of the junction is discordant with germline, which a read error may explain. This rearrangement joins TRBV7-6 to TRBJ1-1; TRBD1 is a possible D gene (5 bases). This CDR3 has 14 amino acids. CDR1 and CDR2 from the germline V gene are SGHVS and FNYEAQ. The CDR3, as DNA: TGTACCAGCAGCTTTTGGCAGGGGAACACTGAAGCTTTCTTT. Translated: CTSSFWQGNTEAFF.

This clonotype was seen a handful of times. V gene TRBV15 combines with J gene TRBJ2-3; D possibly corresponds to TRBD2 (6 bases). V was trimmed by 5 bases and J by 0 bases, leaving 18 bases between them. There are 17 residues in the CDR3. In germline, CDR1 is LNHNV, CDR2 YYDKDF (reference sequence). The CDR3 region is CATSSTGAGPSTDTQYF. The DNA of the CDR3 is TGTGCCACCAGCTCTACCGGGGCGGGACCTAGCACAGATACGCAGTATTTT.

The chain employs TRBV18 and TRBJ1-1; D gene unclear. Per germline, CDR1 KGHSH and CDR2 LQKENI. Trimming removed 2 bases from V and 2 bases from J, with 9 bases in between. The CDR3 is 14 residues long. Written as DNA, the CDR3 is TGTGCCAGCTCACCATTCTCGGCTAACACTGAAGCTTTCTTT. Translating it yields CASSPFSANTEAFF.

About this clonotype itself: A read error may be the cause here, since a much bigger clone is one base away. The V call is TRBV3-1, the J call TRBJ2-5; a weak D match, TRBD2 (6 bases). This CDR3 contains 14 residues. The germline gives CDR1 LGHDT, CDR2 YNNKEL (reference sequence). CDR3 DNA: TGTGCCAGCAGCCTCGGGCCGGGAGTAGAGGCCCAGTACTTC. Protein sequence: CASSLGPGVEAQYF.

This clonotype was observed a few times. V is TRBV19 and J is TRBJ1-1, with 9 bases identical to TRBD1. The CDR3 spans 13 residues. Trimming at V came to 4 bases and at J to 4 bases, leaving 1 base not matched to a gene. Germline CDR1 is LNHDA and CDR2 is SQIVND (reference sequence). CDR3 in amino acids: CASSTQGATEAFF. The CDR3 bases are TGTGCCAGTAGTACACAGGGGGCCACTGAAGCTTTCTTT.

This clonotype was picked up many times. The V gene is TRBV30, the J gene TRBJ1-2; D is perhaps TRBD1 (5 bases). CDR1 GTSNPN and CDR2 SVGIG come from the germline V gene (reference sequence). CDR3 size: 14 residues. With 1 base removed from V and 3 bases from J, the gap between germline ends came to 12 bases. The CDR3 reads CAWSDPAGDYGYTF. CDR3 DNA: TGTGCCTGGAGTGACCCCGCGGGGGACTATGGCTACACCTTC. Full variable domain (remainder filled in from reference TRBV30 and TRBJ1-2): SQTIHQWPATLVQPVGSPLSLECTVEGTSNPNLYWYRQAAGRGLQLLFYSVGIGQISSEVPQNLSASRPQDRQFILSSKKLLLSDSGFYLCAWSDPAGDYGYTFGSGTRLTVV.

The chain has TRBV7-6 and TRBJ2-7; 9 bases align to TRBD1. Germline lookup yields CDR1 SGHVS and CDR2 FNYEAQ. The CDR3 is 14 amino acids. V lost 5 bases, J lost 5 bases, and 7 bases stayed unmatched. Here the CDR3 DNA reads TGTGCCAGCAGCGCTCAACAGGGGGCCCACGAGCAGTACTTC. Protein product: CASSAQQGAHEQYF.

In its sample, this clonotype was seen many times. The V gene is TRBV12-3 or TRBV12-4, the J gene TRBJ2-7, with TRBD1 identical over 7 bases. V trimming: 5 bases; J trimming: 3 bases; junction bases outside the gene matches: 4. The CDR3 has 13 residues. In nucleotides, the CDR3 is TGTGCCAGCAGTCAGGGGGAATACTACGAGCAGTACTTC. As protein: CASSQGEYYEQYF.

Ten or more counts support this clonotype. The chain uses TRBV5-1 and TRBJ1-5; D unresolved. V was pared by 4 bases and J by 5 bases, with 16 bases between. The CDR3 extends over 15 amino acids. Germline CDR1 reads SGHRS; CDR2 reads YFSETQ. The CDR3 region has the DNA TGCGCCAGCAGCGCAGAGCCCAATATCGATCAGCCCCAGCATTTT. This sequence encodes CASSAEPNIDQPQHF.

This clonotype was observed a few times. CDR3 in amino acids: CASSLLGGRYDLEKYF. The CDR3 DNA reads TGTGCCAGCAGCTTATTGGGCGGGAGATACGACCTAGAGAAGTACTTC. The chain is built from TRBV7-9 and TRBJ2-7, with 7 bases matching TRBD2. The V and J ends lost 2 bases and 11 bases, in that order; junction bases with no gene match: 18. This CDR3 region has 16 residues. Germline values: CDR1 SEHNR, CDR2 FQNEAQ (reference sequence).

Notes on this clonotype: A much larger clone differs from this one at a single base, so this may be a read error. V and J are TRBV6-5 and TRBJ2-7; D is undetermined. Per germline, CDR1 MNHEY and CDR2 SVGAGI. There are 15 residues in the CDR3. CDR3 loop: CASSDSSHAAQVQYF. The DNA for the CDR3 is TGTGCCAGCAGTGACTCCTCGCATGCCGCCCAAGTGCAGTACTTC.

The table lists this clonotype with many counts. This rearrangement joins TRBV10-3 to TRBJ1-1, with D tentatively TRBD1 (5 bases). Trimming cost V 4 bases and J 1 base, with 10 bases left between them. Germline CDR1 reads ENHRY; CDR2 reads SYGVKD. The CDR3 length is 14 residues. The CDR3 spells CAISAKGANTEAFF. The CDR3 coding sequence is TGTGCCATCAGTGCGAAAGGGGCGAACACTGAAGCTTTCTTT.

This chain uses TRBV6-5 with TRBJ2-7, with a possible D match to TRBD1 (6 bases). Deletions cut 2 bases from V and 2 bases from J, with 22 bases between. The CDR3 totals 18 residues. Germline V gene data show CDR1 as MNHEY and CDR2 as SVGAGI. The CDR3 region is CASSYTLGAQGSPYEQYF. The CDR3 DNA reads as TGTGCCAGCAGTTACACCTTGGGAGCGCAGGGGAGTCCCTACGAGCAGTACTTC.

This clonotype appeared many times. This rearrangement joins TRBV24-1 to TRBJ2-1; the D gene is possibly TRBD2 (7 bases). Trimming pared 1 base from V and 8 bases from J, leaving 8 bases between. There are 13 residues in the CDR3. The germline gives CDR1 KGHDR, CDR2 SFDVKD. This CDR3 reads CATSDFGGHEQFF. DNA of the CDR3: TGTGCCACCAGTGATTTCGGGGGGCATGAGCAGTTCTTC.

This clonotype was recorded a few times. The chain has TRBV11-3 and TRBJ2-7, with D perhaps matching TRBD2 (5 bases). CDR1 and CDR2 (germline): SGHNT, YENEEA. V dropped 2 bases and J dropped 6 bases, with 14 bases sitting between them. The CDR3 has 14 amino acids. The CDR3 DNA is TGTGCCAGCAGCTTATATCCAAACCGGGGCGAGCAGTACTTC. Translating it yields CASSLYPNRGEQYF.

The table lists this clonotype with many counts. The V and J genes are TRBV28 and TRBJ2-7; TRBD2 might be the D (5 bases). In germline, CDR1 is MDHEN, CDR2 SYDVKM. V lost 5 bases, J lost 0 bases, and 11 bases lay in between. The CDR3 runs 14 residues. CDR3 protein: CASSTPGGSYEQYF. The CDR3 region has the DNA TGTGCCAGCAGTACACCCGGAGGCTCCTACGAGCAGTACTTC.

The chain carries TRBV18 and TRBJ2-1; the match to TRBD1 covers 7 bases. CDR1 and CDR2 (germline): KGHSH, LQKENI. CDR3 size: 17 residues. V shed 0 bases and J 2 bases; nucleotides not matched to a gene: 7. The CDR3 coding sequence is TGTGCCAGCTCACCACCGCCCGGACAGGTGGCCTACAATGAGCAGTTCTTC. Translation gives CASSPPPGQVAYNEQFF. The variable domain in full, completed from reference TRBV18 and TRBJ2-1, reads NAGVMQNPRHLVRRRGQEARLRCSPMKGHSHVYWYRQLPEEGLKFMVYLQKENIIDESGMPKERFSAEFPKEGPSILRIQQVVRGDSAAYFCASSPPPGQVAYNEQFFGPGTRLTVL.